This is a list of T cell receptor beta chains from one sample in a study of T-cell memory formation after mild COVID-19. TCRdb used MiXCR to reprocess the 5' RACE reads, holding one entry per CDR3 protein. The sample has about 500,000 distinct CDR3 sequences; roughly 22% are singletons. The sample was PBMCs or a T cell subset sorted from them (not recorded which). The source of these receptors is an adult woman who had mild COVID-19 (a few samples of this study predate the infection). Cell type and time point are not known. The CDR3 runs from the conserved cysteine through the conserved F or W. The D gene is left open where the match is weak. Expanded clones get a size class; other rows say once, few or many, or leave the size out.

abundance: many
v_gene: TRBV5-1
d_gene: TRBD1
j_gene: TRBJ2-2
CDR3nt: TGCGCCAGCAGCCGACAGGGGCCTTCCGGGGAGCTGTTTTTT
CDR3aa: CASSRQGPSGELFF

abundance: -
v_gene: TRBV4-1
d_gene: -
j_gene: TRBJ1-3
CDR3nt: TGCGCCAGCAGCCAAGATATGGAATACTCTGGAAACACCATATATTTT
CDR3aa: CASSQDMEYSGNTIYF

abundance: -
v_gene: TRBV2
d_gene: TRBD1
j_gene: TRBJ2-4
CDR3nt: TGTGCCAGCAGAGGGACAGGGGCTGCCAAAAACATTCAGTACTTC
CDR3aa: CASRGTGAAKNIQYF

abundance: few
v_gene: TRBV7-9
d_gene: -
j_gene: TRBJ2-7
CDR3nt: TGTGCCAGCAGCTCCTCCTTAGAGCAGTACTTC
CDR3aa: CASSSSLEQYF

abundance: -
v_gene: TRBV7-9
d_gene: TRBD1
j_gene: TRBJ1-2
CDR3nt: TGTGCCAGCAGCACGGAGGGACAGGCCAACTATGGCTACACCTTC
CDR3aa: CASSTEGQANYGYTF

abundance: -
v_gene: TRBV7-8
d_gene: -
j_gene: TRBJ2-7
CDR3nt: TGTGCCAGCAGCAACCTTGGGGCAGGGGACTACGAGCAGTACTTC
CDR3aa: CASSNLGAGDYEQYF

abundance: few
v_gene: TRBV12-3/TRBV12-4
d_gene: -
j_gene: TRBJ1-2
CDR3nt: TGTGCCTCCAGCCTGCTTGGGGCAGACCGCTATGGCTACACCTTC
CDR3aa: CASSLLGADRYGYTF

abundance: -
v_gene: TRBV10-2
d_gene: TRBD2
j_gene: TRBJ2-1
CDR3nt: TGCGCCTCGGGACTAGCGGGAGGGTTGAGTGAGCAGTTCTTC
CDR3aa: CASGLAGGLSEQFF

abundance: -
v_gene: TRBV11-3
d_gene: TRBD2
j_gene: TRBJ2-1
CDR3nt: TGTGCCAGCAGCCCGCCCACCACCGGCGGGAGGGCCAACAATGAGCAGTTCTTC
CDR3aa: CASSPPTTGGRANNEQFF

abundance: few
v_gene: TRBV12-3/TRBV12-4
d_gene: -
j_gene: TRBJ2-5
CDR3nt: TGTGCCAGCAGTTTCTCGATTCAAGAGACCCAGTACTTC
CDR3aa: CASSFSIQETQYF

abundance: few
v_gene: TRBV27
d_gene: TRBD1
j_gene: TRBJ2-2
CDR3nt: TGTGCCAGCAGTTCGGGACAGTGGGGCCCCGGGGAGCTGTTTTTT
CDR3aa: CASSSGQWGPGELFF